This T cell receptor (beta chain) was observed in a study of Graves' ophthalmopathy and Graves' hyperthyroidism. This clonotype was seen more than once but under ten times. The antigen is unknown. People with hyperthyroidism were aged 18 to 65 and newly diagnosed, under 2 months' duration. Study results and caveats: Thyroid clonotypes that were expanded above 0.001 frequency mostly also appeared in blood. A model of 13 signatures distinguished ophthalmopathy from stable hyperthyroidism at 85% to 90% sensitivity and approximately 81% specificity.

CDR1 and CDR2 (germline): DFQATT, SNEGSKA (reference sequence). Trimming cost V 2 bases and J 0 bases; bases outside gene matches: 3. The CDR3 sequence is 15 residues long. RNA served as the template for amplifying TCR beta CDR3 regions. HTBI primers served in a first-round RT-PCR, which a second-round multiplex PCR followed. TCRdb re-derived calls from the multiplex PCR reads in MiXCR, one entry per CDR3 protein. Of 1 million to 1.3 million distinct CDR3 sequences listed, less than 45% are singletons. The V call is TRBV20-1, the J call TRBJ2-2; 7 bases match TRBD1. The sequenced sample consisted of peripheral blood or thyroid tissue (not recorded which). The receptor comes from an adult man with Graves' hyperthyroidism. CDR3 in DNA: TGCAGTGCTAGACGGGACAGCTCGAACACCGGGGAGCTGTTTTTT. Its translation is CSARRDSSNTGELFF.